This T cell receptor beta chain was sequenced in a study of identical twins (dated by TCRdb to 2016 to 2017). Regarding the study in general: To test whether fetal clonotypes persist, the study used deep sequencing on TCR alpha and beta repertoires from monozygotic twins, unrelated adults of various ages, and cord blood. Replicate twin experiments were performed at different times using different library preparation protocols to rule out contamination.

The library was produced with 5' RACE. TCRdb lists the instrument as Illumina HiSeq 2000. A universal primer binding site was added through template switching, and the final cDNA carried a unique molecular identifier so that TCR cDNA molecules could be counted accurately. Specific primers in the conserved constant-segment region were used to synthesize first-strand cDNA for TCR alpha and beta chains. To control for contamination, every cDNA library carried two barcodes: a SMART-Mk sample barcode plus Illumina barcodes. TruSeq adapter sequences and Illumina sample barcodes were added in two successive PCR steps. The Illumina HiSeq platform was used with custom primers to sequence TCR alpha and beta cDNA libraries. The source study handled its data this way. Unique molecular identifiers were extracted from raw reads with MiGEC, and CDR3 positions were determined with MiXCR. Recombination models were inferred per individual with the repgenHMM and IGoR tools using an EM algorithm. Shared clonotype analysis was performed with the tcR package in R, normalizing sharing by the product of cloneset sizes. To study raw recombination free of thymic and clonal selection effects, out-of-frame nonproductive sequences were analyzed. The public reads were quality trimmed at Q25 with fastp and then assembled into clones with MiXCR by TCRdb, keeping productive beta chains. Rows are combined by CDR3 protein, so each entry shows the most common genes and DNA. TCRdb's processing, not the authors', yielded these V and J calls. For this sample the table gives 140,000 to 150,000 distinct CDR3 sequences, of which roughly 3.5% were detected only once. The ten top clones hold more than 6.5% of the sample.

On the study overall, not on this receptor specifically: The excess sharing between twins in beta out-of-frame sequences was weaker because fewer shared sequences reduced the signal-to-noise ratio. Out-of-frame TCR alpha sharing in monozygotic twins was systematically underestimated by recombination models, whereas sharing between unrelated individuals was in agreement with the recombination models. Because the same donors could not be followed over many years, conclusions were based on cross-sectional statistical analysis. Abundant cord blood beta clonotypes had fewer insertions, young adult naive repertoires showed a similar but weaker trend, and memory repertoires showed no such trend. Compared with coincidental sharing between unrelated individuals, out-of-frame TCR alpha sequences shared between twins had an excess of sequences with low generation probability. Zero-insertion analyses could be partly confounded by invariant T cells such as MAIT and iNKT, although diverse VJ usage argued against such confounding for most clonotypes.

In this sample, this clonotype turned up many times. There is no known antigen for this receptor. No base qualities exist here, and no much larger clone lies one base off it. Every donor in the study was a healthy Caucasian. Miltenyi CD45RO+ enrichment and human naive T-cell isolation kits were used to isolate memory (CD45RO+) and naive T cells from PBMC. Sequencing was done on a sample of memory T cells sorted from blood. The sample's cell subset or site label, in plain terms: CD45RO+ enriched T cells. The receptor comes from a man aged 18 to 29 in good health.

The CDR3 region reads CASSAASGIAGANVLTF. In nucleotides, the sequence is TGTGCCAGCAGTGCCGCTAGCGGGATAGCGGGGGCCAACGTCCTGACTTTC. The rearranged segments are TRBV27 and TRBJ2-6; 9 bases in the junction line up with TRBD2. In the germline V gene (reference sequence), CDR1 corresponds to MNHEY and CDR2 to SMNVEV. The CDR3 starts with the cysteine, ends with the phenylalanine, and has 17 residues. Of all the DNA, just the CDR3 is kept, 51 bases in frame from base 1. V is cut back by 5 bases and J by 4 bases, with 9 bases in the junction unmatched.